The clone carrying this TCR beta chain was found once. This sample stems from a study of STAT5B mutations in CD4+ large granular lymphocyte leukemia. Data came from immunoSEQ multiplex PCR; TCRdb stores just in-frame clones and leaves some out. Of about 31,000 clones in the sample, approximately 88% are singletons; the top ten hold 0.4% to 0.5%. There are 15 residues in the CDR3. Losses at the gene ends were 3 bases for V and 7 bases for J; bases not matched to a gene: 5. The germline V gene encodes CDR1 MDHEN and CDR2 SYDVKM. The V gene is TRBV28, the J gene TRBJ1-4, with 10 bases identical to TRBD1. The sample comprised CD4+ T cells from blood buffy coats. The origin of this receptor is a human donor in good health. This CDR3 reads CASSLAGQGGEKLFF. Written as DNA, the CDR3 is TGTGCCAGCAGTTTGGCAGGACAGGGGGGTGAAAAACTGTTTTTT. The full variable domain, rest sourced from reference TRBV28 and TRBJ1-4, is DVKVTQSSRYLVKRTGEKVFLECVQDMDHENMFWYRQDPGLGLRLIYFSYDVKMKEKGDIPEGYSVSREKKERFSLILESASTNQTSMYLCASSLAGQGGEKLFFGSGTQLSVL.